These T cell receptor beta chains were read from a single sample in a study of shared clonotypes between healthy human individuals. Produced via immunoSEQ multiplex PCR; TCRdb's table is partial and in-frame only. The table lists roughly 2 million clones, approximately 95% of them singletons, with roughly 0.13% in the top ten. Material for sequencing was naive CD4+ T cells sorted from blood. The receptors were gathered from a man between 18 and 29 years old in good health. Both conserved end residues are part of each CDR3. Fields, in order: clone size, J gene, D gene, V gene, CDR3 DNA, CDR3 protein. D genes are given only for firm matches. Expanded clones are given a class, and other clones once, few, many or no size at all.

NA	TRBJ1-2	NA	TRBV4-1	TGCGCCAGCAGCCAAGAACAGGGAAACTATGGCTACACCTTC	CASSQEQGNYGYTF
NA	TRBJ2-2	TRBD2	TRBV10-2	TGCGCCAGCATACCTTTGAGCGGGACGAACACCGGGGAGCTGTTTTTT	CASIPLSGTNTGELFF
NA	TRBJ2-7	NA	TRBV6-5	TGTGCCACCTCTAGGCCAGGGGAGCGAGACGAGCAGTACTTC	CATSRPGERDEQYF
NA	TRBJ2-2	TRBD2	TRBV5-1	TGCGCCAGCAGCACTAGCGGGGGCACCGGGGAGCTGTTTTTT	CASSTSGGTGELFF
NA	TRBJ1-5	NA	TRBV6-1	TGTGCCAGCACCGAAGCCTCCGGAAATCAGCCCCAGCATTTT	CASTEASGNQPQHF
NA	TRBJ1-6	NA	TRBV5-6	TGTGCCAGCAGCTTGCGGGTCTGGTCAGTTCCTTCACCCCTCCACTTT	CASSLRVWSVPSPLHF
NA	TRBJ1-2	NA	TRBV30	TGTGCCTGGAGTCCAACCGTGGGCCACCTAGGAGTCTATGGCTACACCTTC	CAWSPTVGHLGVYGYTF
NA	TRBJ2-4	NA	TRBV7-2	TGTGCCAGCAGCAACAGGGTCTTAGCCAAAAACATTCAGTACTTC	CASSNRVLAKNIQYF
NA	TRBJ1-1	NA	TRBV15	TGTGCCACCAGCAGCGATCAGGGGCGATGGACTGAAGCTTTCTTT	CATSSDQGRWTEAFF
NA	TRBJ2-7	TRBD1	TRBV5-8	TGTGCCAGCAGGACGACAGGGACCCACGAGCAGTACTTC	CASRTTGTHEQYF
NA	TRBJ1-6	TRBD1	TRBV6-1	TGTGCCAGCAGTGGGGACAGGGGGAAGGCGATTTCACCCCTCCACTTT	CASSGDRGKAISPLHF
NA	TRBJ2-7	NA	TRBV14	TGTGCCAGCAGCCATCGACAGGTTGGGGGTATTGGAGAGCAGTACTTC	CASSHRQVGGIGEQYF
NA	TRBJ2-7	TRBD1	TRBV6-1	TGTGCCAGCTCCGGACAGGGCTACGAGCAGTACTTC	CASSGQGYEQYF
NA	TRBJ2-5	TRBD2	TRBV27	TGTGCCACCCTCGTCCCCCCGAGGACTAGCGGGAGGGACAAGGGGGAGACCCAGTACTTC	CATLVPPRTSGRDKGETQYF
NA	TRBJ2-5	TRBD2	TRBV18	TGTGCCAGCTCACTCCTACTAGCGGGAGGATCGGAGGCAGAGACCCAGTACTTC	CASSLLLAGGSEAETQYF
NA	TRBJ2-4	TRBD2	TRBV4-2	TGTGCCAGCAGCCAAGAAGGTAGCGGGGGGGCCAAAAACATTCAGTACTTC	CASSQEGSGGAKNIQYF
NA	TRBJ2-7	TRBD1	TRBV6-4	TGTGCCAGCAGTGAACTTTCACAGGGGGCCCACGAGCAGTACTTC	CASSELSQGAHEQYF
NA	TRBJ2-3	TRBD1	TRBV30	TGTGCCTGGAGCAAACAGGGGTTCACAGATACGCAGTATTTT	CAWSKQGFTDTQYF
NA	TRBJ1-3	NA	TRBV7-9	TGTGCCAGCAGCTTTGACTCTGGCTCTGGAAACACCATATATTTT	CASSFDSGSGNTIYF
NA	TRBJ1-1	NA	TRBV4-3	TGCGCCAGCAGTCAAGAGGCCTCAACTATGAACACTGAAGCTTTCTTT	CASSQEASTMNTEAFF
NA	TRBJ2-3	TRBD2	TRBV6-5	TGTGCCAGCAGGCCTAGCGGGAGCACAGATACGCAGTATTTT	CASRPSGSTDTQYF
NA	TRBJ1-5	NA	TRBV4-1	TGCGCCAGCAGCCAGGCACAGGGAAACAATCAGCCCCAGCATTTT	CASSQAQGNNQPQHF
NA	TRBJ1-1	NA	TRBV5-4	TGTGCCAGCAGCTCTGAGACAGGAGGTACTGAAGCTTTCTTT	CASSSETGGTEAFF
NA	TRBJ2-2	NA	TRBV6-5	TGTGCCAGCAGTTACCCCGCCGCCGGGAGCACCGGGGAGCTGTTTTTT	CASSYPAAGSTGELFF
NA	TRBJ1-1	NA	TRBV28	TGTGCCACCGGTGGACAGTACACTGAAGCTTTCTTT	CATGGQYTEAFF
NA	TRBJ2-7	TRBD2	TRBV10-3	TGTGCCATCAGTGAGTCGATCGGACTAGCGGGTGCGACCTACGAGCAGTACTTC	CAISESIGLAGATYEQYF
NA	TRBJ2-3	TRBD1	TRBV7-2	TGTGCCAGCAGCCCCCGACAGGGTGTAGGAGATACGCAGTATTTT	CASSPRQGVGDTQYF
NA	TRBJ2-1	TRBD2	TRBV7-7	TGTGCTAGCAGTCCGAGTTTTGGGGGAGGGCCAGTTTCCAATGAGCAGTTCTTC	CASSPSFGGGPVSNEQFF
NA	TRBJ1-6	NA	TRBV7-9	TGTGCCAGCAGCTTAGCGGTCTTGGATTCACCCCTCCACTTT	CASSLAVLDSPLHF
NA	TRBJ2-7	NA	TRBV7-9	TGTGCCAGCAGCGCCGCTGGAGGCCGAGAGCAGTACTTC	CASSAAGGREQYF
NA	TRBJ2-2	NA	TRBV5-1	TGCGCCAGCAGCTTGGCACTTAACACCGGGGAGCTGTTTTTT	CASSLALNTGELFF
NA	TRBJ2-1	NA	TRBV27	TGTGCCAGCAGTTCCGTCCCGGGGGGCGGTAATGAGCAGTTCTTC	CASSSVPGGGNEQFF
NA	TRBJ2-3	TRBD2	TRBV6-5	TGTGCCAGCAGTTACGCTGCGGGAGGGCCGGCAGATACGCAGTATTTT	CASSYAAGGPADTQYF
NA	TRBJ2-3	TRBD2	TRBV29-1	TGCAGCCTAGCCGGGACTAGCAGAGATACGCAGTATTTT	CSLAGTSRDTQYF
NA	TRBJ2-2	TRBD1	TRBV7-6	TGTGCCAGCAGCTTGACTACCGGGACAGGGCTAACCGGGGAGCTGTTTTTT	CASSLTTGTGLTGELFF
NA	TRBJ1-5	NA	TRBV2	TGTGCCAGCATGGAGGAAGGGAATAGCAATCAGCCCCAGCATTTT	CASMEEGNSNQPQHF
NA	TRBJ1-2	NA	TRBV28	TGTGCCAGCAGTTTAGCCCATGGCTACACCTTC	CASSLAHGYTF
NA	TRBJ2-5	NA	TRBV11-2	TGTGCCAGCAGCTTACAGGGTGGGAGGGAGACCCAGTACTTC	CASSLQGGRETQYF
NA	TRBJ2-5	TRBD2	TRBV4-1	TGCGCCAGCAGCCAATCCGTAGCGGGGGGTGGTCAAGAGACCCAGTACTTC	CASSQSVAGGGQETQYF
NA	TRBJ1-4	NA	TRBV19	TGTGCCAGTACCCAGAGGTCAGGAAATAATGAAAAACTGTTTTTT	CASTQRSGNNEKLFF
NA	TRBJ2-7	NA	TRBV7-9	TGTGCCAGCAGTTACGGGACGGTGAGCTACGAGCAGTACTTC	CASSYGTVSYEQYF
NA	TRBJ1-5	NA	TRBV19	TGTGCCAGTAGTCCCGACCCAGGAAGCAATCAGCCCCAGCATTTT	CASSPDPGSNQPQHF
NA	TRBJ1-2	NA	TRBV6-1	TGTGCCAGCAGTAACCCGGGACAACAGGAGAAAGGGACCTTC	CASSNPGQQEKGTF
once	TRBJ2-7	NA	TRBV15	TGTGCCACCAGCAGAGAGGGTATAGCTAACTCCTACGAGCAGTACTTC	CATSREGIANSYEQYF
NA	TRBJ2-7	NA	TRBV29-1	TGCAGCGTGGAAGGAGGGGGCTACGAGCAGTACTTC	CSVEGGGYEQYF
NA	TRBJ2-7	TRBD1	TRBV18	TGTGCCAGCTCACCCGGACAGGCCGCCTTCTACGAGCAGTACTTC	CASSPGQAAFYEQYF
NA	TRBJ2-7	NA	TRBV27	TGTGCCAGCAGTTTATTGGCGGGTCGATCCTACGAGCAGTACTTC	CASSLLAGRSYEQYF
NA	TRBJ1-2	TRBD1	TRBV10-3	TGTGCCATCAGTGAGTCGGCAGGGGGTAACTATGGCTACACCTTC	CAISESAGGNYGYTF
NA	TRBJ1-1	NA	TRBV5-1	TGCGCCAGCAGCTTGTATTCCGGGAACACTGAAGCTTTCTTT	CASSLYSGNTEAFF
NA	TRBJ2-5	TRBD1	TRBV30	TGTGCCTGGAGTGTACAGGGGAAGACCCAGTACTTC	CAWSVQGKTQYF
NA	TRBJ1-2	TRBD1	TRBV7-9	TGTGCCAGCAGCTTAGCGACAGGGAGTCGGGTAAATGGCTACACCTTC	CASSLATGSRVNGYTF
NA	TRBJ1-2	NA	TRBV28	TGTGCCAGCAGCCGTGACAGAGGGTACACCTTC	CASSRDRGYTF
NA	TRBJ1-1	NA	TRBV7-2	TGTGCCAGCAGCTCCGGTATTATCCGGACTGAAGCTTTCTTT	CASSSGIIRTEAFF
NA	TRBJ1-5	NA	TRBV5-1	TGCGCCAGCAGCTTGGGGCCAGGGAGTAATCAGCCCCAGCATTTT	CASSLGPGSNQPQHF
NA	TRBJ2-5	NA	TRBV9	TGTGCCAGCAGCGTACCCGGTGGAGAGACCCAGTACTTC	CASSVPGGETQYF
NA	TRBJ2-2	NA	TRBV5-4	TGTGCCAGCAGCCGGGGGACAGACCTCACCGGGGAGCTGTTTTTT	CASSRGTDLTGELFF
NA	TRBJ2-3	NA	TRBV11-2	TGTGCCAGCAGCCCGATTAAAGATACGCAGTATTTT	CASSPIKDTQYF
NA	TRBJ2-5	NA	TRBV18	TGTGCCAGCTCACCGCCGGGACTGAACCAAGAGACCCAGTACTTC	CASSPPGLNQETQYF
NA	TRBJ2-1	TRBD2	TRBV11-3	TGTGCCAGCAGCTCCGGACTAGCGGCCTACAATGAGCAGTTCTTC	CASSSGLAAYNEQFF
NA	TRBJ1-4	NA	TRBV15	TGTGCCACCAGCAGGGGGGACACTAATGAAAAACTGTTTTTT	CATSRGDTNEKLFF